What follows describes a single TCR beta chain. Its antigen is not identified. In the sorted-subset replicate PCRs, approximately 200 ng DNA, tens of thousands of T cell genomes, was used. The assay was immunoSEQ multiplex PCR, and TCRdb's table has in-frame clones only and misses some. Of 550,000 to 700,000 clones in the sample, approximately 73% were seen once. These data belong to a study of shared clonotypes between healthy human individuals. The study, taken as a whole, reports: Shared across a few donors were 4% to 6% of the naive CD4 clonotypes. Relative to memory subsets, naive subsets generally showed larger estimated richness. Non-shared clonotypes showed lower generation probabilities than clonotypes common to all four donors.

The origin of this receptor is a woman aged 25 to 39 in good health. The sample was memory CD4+ T cells sorted from blood. As for subset: CD45RA-negative fraction.

CDR3 in DNA: TGTGCCAGTAGTGGACAGGGCCACCAGCCCCAGCATTTT. Translation: CASSGQGHQPQHF. V is TRBV19 and J is TRBJ1-5; 8 nucleotides match TRBD1. Germline lookup yields CDR1 LNHDA and CDR2 SQIVND (reference sequence). The ends lost 5 bases at V and 7 bases at J; junction bases unmatched: 4. The CDR3 covers 13 residues.